The 8 T cell receptor beta chains listed next were all sequenced from one sample in a study of blood T cells in healthy people across ages. Combining a sample-barcoded 5' primer with a J-beta primer mix, a second PCR ran for roughly 7 to 11 cycles. TCRdb reprocessed the 5' RACE reads with MiXCR, giving one entry per CDR3 protein. The table records about a million distinct CDR3 sequences, roughly two fifths of them present only once. The source material was blood. Receptors originate from a man aged 18 to 35 in good health.

There are a few counts of this clonotype. This chain links TRBV5-1 with TRBJ2-3; D remains ambiguous. Deletions cut 3 bases from V and 3 bases from J, with 17 bases between. The CDR3 contains 16 residues. CDR1 SGHRS and CDR2 YFSETQ come from the germline V gene. CDR3 DNA sequence: TGCGCCAGCAGCTACCAGAGTAGTAGGAGTACAGATACGCAGTATTTT. It encodes CASSYQSSRSTDTQYF.

Turning to this clonotype: Germline is not matched at one junction end, which may reflect a read error. This chain links TRBV20-1 with TRBJ2-3, with a possible D match to TRBD2 (5 bases). The CDR3 totals 13 residues. From germline, CDR1 is DFQATT and CDR2 SNEGSKA (reference sequence). The CDR3 coding sequence is TGCAGTACTAGATTCGGTAGCACAGATACGCAGTATTTT. Translated: CSTRFGSTDTQYF.

This clonotype occurred a few times. The chain is built from TRBV5-1 and TRBJ2-3; D might be TRBD2 (5 bases). Germline V gives CDR1 SGHRS, CDR2 YFSETQ. The CDR3 covers 13 residues. Trimming shortened V by 7 bases and J by 1 base, and 10 bases separated the two germline ends. The CDR3 DNA reads as TGCGCCAGCTTAAAGGGAGGCACAGATACGCAGTATTTT. Its translation: CASLKGGTDTQYF.

On this clonotype itself: A single base separates this from a much larger clone, so it may be a read error. V is TRBV20-1 and J is TRBJ2-3, with D perhaps TRBD2 (6 bases). Trimming cost V 5 bases and J 4 bases, with 16 bases left between them. This CDR3 spans 14 amino acids. The V gene's germline CDR1 is DFQATT and CDR2 SNEGSKA (reference sequence). In DNA form, the CDR3 reads TGCAGTGCTCCACACGTAGCGGTGTCAGATACGCAGTATTTT. It is translated as CSAPHVAVSDTQYF.

This clonotype showed up just a few times. The gene calls are TRBV6-1 and TRBJ1-1; TRBD1 might be the D (5 bases). This CDR3 contains 17 residues. The V end lost 5 bases, the J end lost 4 bases, and 23 bases lay between the germline ends. Germline CDR1 and CDR2: MNHNS and SASEGT. The CDR3 nucleotides read TGTGCCAGCAGTCTCCGCCTCACCCGGGGGGGAAGCACTGAAGCTTTCTTT. Translation gives CASSLRLTRGGSTEAFF.

This clonotype occurred a few times. This chain connects TRBV10-3 to TRBJ1-6; D is unresolved. This CDR3 is built from 14 residues. Trimming removed 0 bases from V and 8 bases from J, with 8 bases in between. Germline V CDR1 and CDR2: ENHRY, SYGVKD. The CDR3 spells CAISESRGDSPLHF. The CDR3 DNA follows: TGTGCCATCAGTGAGTCACGTGGGGATTCACCCCTCCACTTT.

The CDR3 region has the DNA TGCGCCAGCAGCTTGGAAGTAGCGGGGGGGAACACCGGGGAGCTGTTTTTT. Protein: CASSLEVAGGNTGELFF. The chain recombines TRBV5-1 with TRBJ2-2, with 10 positions matching TRBD2. Germline lookup yields CDR1 SGHRS and CDR2 YFSETQ. The CDR3 runs to 17 residues. The ends lost 0 bases at V and 1 base at J; junction bases unmatched: 3.

In the case of this clonotype: At one end the junction does not follow the germline gene, possibly because of a read error. The gene calls are TRBV4-3 and TRBJ2-1; 12 bases agree with TRBD2. This CDR3 region has 16 residues. CDR1 LGHNA and CDR2 YSLEER come from the germline V gene. The CDR3 reads CASSPRLAGDLNGQFF. The CDR3 DNA reads as TGCGCCAGCAGCCCAAGACTAGCGGGGGACCTCAATGGGCAGTTCTTC.